Below, 25 T cell receptor beta chains from the same sample are listed, as sequenced in a study of T cell clusters in autoimmune cytopenias. TRB rearrangements were amplified by touch-down multiplex PCR with mixed TRB-A/B primers. TCRdb re-called the multiplex PCR reads, yielding one record per CDR3 amino acid sequence without DNA. This sample's table has 2,000 or so distinct CDR3 sequences. TRB was amplified from approximately 230 ng of peripheral blood genomic DNA per sample. Sequencing was performed on peripheral blood. The receptors shown here come from a human donor with an autoimmune cytopenia or autoimmune hepatitis (not recorded which).

The chain employs TRBV5-1 and TRBJ2-4; the TCRdb D gene call, TRBD1, has no DNA to confirm it. This CDR3 comprises 17 residues. Germline values: CDR1 SGHRS, CDR2 YFSETQ. The CDR3 is CASSLEGQWELGNIQYF.

The chain joins TRBV20-1 to TRBJ2-1; there is no DNA to check the TCRdb D call of TRBD2. Germline assignment: CDR1 DFQATT and CDR2 SNEGSKA (reference sequence). This CDR3 is 18 amino acids long. CDR3 loop: CSARNYISGRGSYNEQFF.

The CDR3 region is CASSLDVSSGNTIYF. The chain recombines TRBV18 with TRBJ1-3. There are 15 residues in the CDR3. The germline CDR1 and CDR2 sequences are KGHSH and LQKENI. Looking up the rest from reference TRBV18 and TRBJ1-3 gives the full variable domain: NAGVMQNPRHLVRRRGQEARLRCSPMKGHSHVYWYRQLPEEGLKFMVYLQKENIIDESGMPKERFSAEFPKEGPSILRIQQVVRGDSAAYFCASSLDVSSGNTIYFGEGSWLTVV.

The chain joins TRBV7-2 to TRBJ1-2; with no DNA, the TCRdb D assignment of TRBD1 cannot be verified. The CDR3 runs 14 residues. Germline V CDR1 and CDR2: SGHTA, FQGNSA. CDR3 sequence: CASSPDRGRKGYTF.

Frequency places this clonotype as medium-sized. CDR3 protein: CASSWAGQETQYF. The chain couples TRBV19 to TRBJ2-5. Germline CDR1 reads LNHDA; CDR2 reads SQIVND (reference sequence). The CDR3 has 13 residues.

The chain joins TRBV20-1 to TRBJ1-1; TCRdb selects TRBD1, and the lack of DNA leaves this call unchecked. The CDR3 is 17 amino acids. Germline loops: CDR1 DFQATT, CDR2 SNEGSKA (reference sequence). This chain's CDR3 is CSARDRGTGHLDTEAFF.

The chain combines TRBV19 with TRBJ1-4. The CDR3 extends over 14 amino acids. Germline V gene sequence: CDR1 LNHDA, CDR2 SQIVND (reference sequence). The CDR3 spells CASSKVNSNEKLFF.

In terms of frequency, this clonotype is medium-sized (0.01 to 0.1%). J is TRBJ1-2 and V is TRBV6-5; the TCRdb D gene call, TRBD1, has no DNA to confirm it. CDR1 and CDR2 from the germline V gene are MNHEY and SVGAGI. This CDR3 spans 15 amino acids. The CDR3 spells CASNHQGRRDYGYTF.

The chain uses TRBV12-3 or TRBV12-4 and TRBJ2-7; TCRdb selects TRBD2, and the lack of DNA leaves this call unchecked. There are 16 residues in the CDR3. The CDR3 is CASSPSTSGTLGEQYF.

Considering frequency, this clonotype is medium-sized. CDR3 amino acids: CASRDSARIGNTIYF. J is TRBJ1-3 and V is TRBV6-5. Germline V gene sequence: CDR1 MNHEY, CDR2 SVGAGI. The CDR3 has 15 residues.

This clonotype counts as medium-sized by frequency. The gene calls are TRBV15 and TRBJ2-2; TCRdb's D gene call, TRBD2, goes unchecked for lack of DNA. The germline V gene encodes CDR1 LNHNV and CDR2 YYDKDF (reference sequence). The CDR3 extends over 19 amino acids. CDR3 residues: CATSRGASGGGGVTGELFF.

This rearrangement joins TRBV7-9 to TRBJ1-2. The germline gives CDR1 SEHNR, CDR2 FQNEAQ (reference sequence). The length of the CDR3 is 15 residues. CDR3 residues: CASSLRREANYGYTF.

The genes are TRBV5-1 and TRBJ1-2. Per the germline V gene, CDR1 is SGHRS and CDR2 is YFSETQ. The CDR3 extends over 13 amino acids. The CDR3 here is CASSLRQGDGYTF. The whole variable domain, remainder taken from reference TRBV5-1 and TRBJ1-2, is KAGVTQTPRYLIKTRGQQVTLSCSPISGHRSVSWYQQTPGQGLQFLFEYFSETQRNKGNFPGRFSGRQFSNSRSEMNVSTLELGDSALYLCASSLRQGDGYTFGSGTRLTVV.

The chain has TRBV6-2 or TRBV6-3 and TRBJ2-7; absent DNA, TCRdb's TRBD2 call cannot be checked. The CDR3 covers 14 residues. CDR1 MNHEY and CDR2 SVGEGT come from the germline V gene. CDR3 residues: CASNLLAGTYEQYF.

This rearrangement joins TRBV6-1 to TRBJ2-5; TCRdb's D gene call, TRBD2, goes unchecked for lack of DNA. This CDR3 contains 16 residues. The V gene's germline CDR1 is MNHNS and CDR2 SASEGT. The chain's CDR3 is CASSEGVAGLQETQYF.

This clonotype is called medium-sized based on its frequency. The chain is built from TRBV6-6 and TRBJ2-1; TCRdb gives TRBD2 as the D gene, but with no DNA this cannot be confirmed. CDR3 length equals 14 residues. Germline assignment: CDR1 MNHNY and CDR2 SVGAGI (reference sequence). This CDR3 reads CASTLLAAYNEQFF.

This clonotype counts as medium-sized (0.01 to 0.1%) by frequency. The chain employs TRBV5-4 and TRBJ2-6; the TCRdb call, TRBD1, lacks DNA for checking. Germline V CDR1 and CDR2: SGHNT, YYREEE (reference sequence). The length of the CDR3 is 16 residues. The chain's CDR3 is CASSERQGTGANVLTF.

Measured by frequency, this clonotype is medium-sized. The chain recombines TRBV19 with TRBJ2-7; TCRdb reports TRBD2, a call that lacks DNA to check it against. Germline-derived CDR1 and CDR2 are LNHDA and SQIVND (reference sequence). This CDR3 is 16 amino acids long. This chain's CDR3 is CASSMSSSGSSYEQYF.

This chain links TRBV5-1 with TRBJ1-3. The CDR3 runs 15 residues. CDR1 is SGHRS, CDR2 YFSETQ, per germline. The chain's CDR3 is CASSLEQFSGNTIYF.

This chain uses TRBV5-1 with TRBJ1-1; the TCRdb call, TRBD1, lacks DNA for checking. The CDR3 runs to 14 residues. Germline assignment: CDR1 SGHRS and CDR2 YFSETQ. The CDR3 protein is CASSLDSRGTEAFF.

This clonotype is medium-sized by frequency. The rearrangement joins TRBV29-1 to TRBJ2-3; TCRdb's D call of TRBD2 is untestable without DNA. The CDR3 is made up of 14 amino acids. Per the germline V gene, CDR1 is SQVTM and CDR2 is ANQGSEA. This chain's CDR3 is CSAVLAGVQDTQYF.

The chain is built from TRBV21-1 and TRBJ2-7. TRBV21-1 is assigned pseudogene status. The CDR3 runs 14 residues. The CDR3 sequence: CASSNLGKSYEQYF.

The chain links TRBV2 to TRBJ2-7; TCRdb designates TRBD1, a call that cannot be tested without DNA. Looked up from germline, CDR1 is SNHLY and CDR2 is FYNNEI. The CDR3 extends over 14 amino acids. CDR3 region: CASKTGTRPYEQYF.

This clonotype registers large by frequency. The chain uses TRBV6-1 and TRBJ2-7; TCRdb reports TRBD1, a call that lacks DNA to check it against. The CDR3 length is 12 residues. Germline lookup yields CDR1 MNHNS and CDR2 SASEGT. The CDR3: CSVGQGAYEQYF.

V is TRBV11-3 and J is TRBJ2-5; TCRdb returns TRBD1, unconfirmable since there is no DNA. Looked up from germline, CDR1 is SGHNT and CDR2 is YENEEA. CDR3 length: 16 residues. CDR3 loop: CASSLGRTGARETQYF.